The entry below gives a single T cell receptor beta chain sequence along with its context. Its antigen is not identified. TCRdb itself ran the RT-PCR reads through MiXCR, one entry per CDR3 protein. The sample shows 650,000 to 800,000 distinct CDR3 sequences, approximately 15% of them seen only once. The data were taken from a study of response to subunit inactivated influenza vaccine. Overall study findings and caveats: Every seasonal influenza vaccination brings in few new T cells, the authors suggested.

J was trimmed by 0 bases and V by 0 bases; bases with no gene match: 8. This CDR3 contains 18 residues. The germline gives CDR1 GTSNPN, CDR2 SVGIG (reference sequence). The rearrangement uses TRBV30 and TRBJ1-5; 10 positions agree with TRBD1. This sequence was found in a man aged 50-59 years who received an inactivated influenza vaccine. This specimen was PBMCs from blood, taken around 14 days before vaccination. CDR3 sequence: CAWSVRGTGVFSNQPQHF. The DNA of the CDR3 is TGTGCCTGGAGTGTACGGGGGACAGGGGTGTTTAGCAATCAGCCCCAGCATTTT.